This passage covers 21 T cell receptor beta chains from one sample sequenced in a study of blood T cell repertoires in COVID-19. Produced via immunoSEQ multiplex PCR; TCRdb's table is partial and in-frame only. The sample has approximately 210,000 clones, about nine tenths seen once. Sequences were obtained from peripheral blood. The origin of the receptors is a woman aged 40 to 50 with acute or convalescent COVID-19.

The V call is TRBV5-6, the J call TRBJ2-1, with 7 bases that match TRBD1. The trim removed 4 bases at V and 8 bases at J, leaving 15 bases unmatched. The CDR3 has 16 amino acids. Germline lookup yields CDR1 SGHDT and CDR2 YYEEEE. CDR3 sequence reads: CASSRRPRQGVHEQFF. The CDR3 DNA is TGTGCCAGCAGCCGGCGCCCTAGACAGGGAGTCCATGAGCAGTTCTTC.

By sample share, this clone is medium-sized (0.01 to 0.1%). The chain carries TRBV10-3 and TRBJ1-2; 7 positions match TRBD1. Germline V lookup: CDR1 ENHRY, CDR2 SYGVKD. CDR3 length: 14 amino acids. The V segment lost 4 bases and the J segment 2 bases; nucleotides outside the gene matches: 4. For the CDR3, the DNA is TGTGCCATCAGTGGACAGGGTGGAAACTATGGCTACACCTTC. This translates into CAISGQGGNYGYTF.

In this sample, this clone turned up a few times. This chain links TRBV7-3 with TRBJ1-2; 10 bases are shared with TRBD1. Trimming removed 10 bases from V and 7 bases from J; junction bases left unmatched: 12. The CDR3 runs 14 residues. Germline assignment: CDR1 SGHTA and CDR2 FQGTGA. For the CDR3, the DNA is TGTGCCACCCGCATGACAGGGGGCGCCTTTGGCTACACCTTC. It codes for CATRMTGGAFGYTF.

Only one count was recorded for this clone. The chain employs TRBV28 and TRBJ1-1; 10 positions match TRBD1. This CDR3 is 13 amino acids long. The V gene end was trimmed by 6 bases and the J gene end by 6 bases; junction bases not matched to a gene: 4. Germline-derived CDR1 and CDR2 are MDHEN and SYDVKM. CDR3 DNA: TGTGCCAGCAGCGACAGGGGGCGAGCTGAAGCTTTCTTT. Its protein is CASSDRGRAEAFF.

The chain employs TRBV23-1 and TRBJ2-1; D call uncertain. TRBV23-1 is an ORF, and what it does is uncertain. The CDR3 is 15 residues long. The V end was cut by 7 bases, the J end by 0 bases, with 13 bases between. The CDR3 nucleotides are TGCGCCAGCACCTCTTCCCCTAGCTCCTACAATGAGCAGTTCTTC. Residues: CASTSSPSSYNEQFF.

This clone was found once. The chain combines TRBV6-5 with TRBJ2-2; no definite D call. V gave up 10 bases and J gave up 4 bases, with 13 bases separating them. Germline-derived CDR1 and CDR2 are MNHEY and SVGAGI. The CDR3 has 13 residues. This chain's CDR3 is CATLTIFTGELFF. Written as DNA, the CDR3 is TGTGCCACCCTTACTATTTTCACCGGGGAGCTGTTTTTT.

The V call is TRBV4-1, the J call TRBJ1-2, with D hard to call. With 1 base removed from V and 6 bases from J, the gap between germline ends came to 15 bases. Per germline, CDR1 MGHRA and CDR2 YSYEKL. The CDR3 has 15 amino acids. CDR3 nucleotides: TGCGCCAGCAGCCAAGCCGCACACGGAGCCAATGGCTACACCTTC. This encodes CASSQAAHGANGYTF.

This rearrangement joins TRBV29-1 to TRBJ1-1; 9 positions agree with TRBD1. CDR1 is SQVTM, CDR2 ANQGSEA, per germline. V shed 7 bases, J shed 1 base, and the junction held 7 bases outside the gene matches. The CDR3 has 14 amino acids. CDR3 DNA sequence: TGCAGCGGCACAAAACAGGGGGCGAACACTGAAGCTTTCTTT. This codes for CSGTKQGANTEAFF.

This clone was counted once. The chain combines TRBV7-2 with TRBJ2-5; no clear D. The CDR3 covers 14 residues. The germline V gene has CDR1 SGHTA and CDR2 FQGNSA. The V gene lost 2 bases and the J gene lost 2 bases, with 9 bases spanning the gap. The CDR3 DNA reads as TGTGCCAGCAGCTTATGGGCAGTTCAAGAGACCCAGTACTTC. This codes for CASSLWAVQETQYF.

V gene TRBV29-1 combines with J gene TRBJ1-1; D is uncertain. Germline loops: CDR1 SQVTM, CDR2 ANQGSEA. This CDR3 comprises 12 residues. V was pared by 5 bases and J by 4 bases, with 11 bases between. CDR3 nucleotide sequence: TGCAGCGTTTTTTCCCGGGGCACTGAAGCTTTCTTT. Amino acids: CSVFSRGTEAFF.

The chain carries TRBV5-5 and TRBJ1-2, with a weak D call TRBD1 (6 bases). CDR1 and CDR2 (germline): SGHKS, YYEKEE (reference sequence). This CDR3 is 14 amino acids long. V was cut by 4 bases and J by 4 bases, with 14 bases left in between. In DNA, the CDR3 is TGTGCCAGCAGCATCGTGGTAGGGGGCTATGGCTACACCTTC. Protein: CASSIVVGGYGYTF. The variable domain in full, with the rest retrieved from reference TRBV5-5 and TRBJ1-2, is DAGVTQSPTHLIKTRGQQVTLRCSPISGHKSVSWYQQVLGQGPQFIFQYYEKEERGRGNFPDRFSARQFPNYSSELNVNALLLGDSALYLCASSIVVGGYGYTFGSGTRLTVV.

This clone was seen a few times. This chain links TRBV6-1 with TRBJ2-7, with TRBD1 matching 8 bases. Germline V gene lookup returns CDR1 MNHNS and CDR2 SASEGT. CDR3 size: 14 residues. After removal of 2 bases from V and 4 bases from J, the junction contained 4 bases not matched to a gene. CDR3 in amino acids: CASSETTGEYEQYV. The CDR3 nucleotides read TGTGCCAGCAGTGAAACGACAGGGGAGTACGAGCAGTACGTC.

The V call is TRBV12-2, the J call TRBJ1-1. TRBV12-2 corresponds to a pseudogene. The CDR3 length is 19 residues. CDR3 bases: TGTGCAAGTCGCTTTTTCACCAGGTCGGGAGAGGGGATGAACACTGAAGCTTTCTTT. Amino acid sequence: CASRFFTRSGEGMNTEAFF.

This clone has only a few counts. The chain combines TRBV3-1 (or the pseudogene TRBV3-2) with TRBJ2-2; D not certain. Deletions cut 1 base from V and 5 bases from J, with 8 bases between. The CDR3 has 14 residues. Germline-derived CDR1 and CDR2 are LGHDT and YNNKEL (reference sequence). CDR3 nucleotide sequence: TGTGCCAGCAGCCAAGTAACGGAGACCGGGGAGCTGTTTTTT. It translates to CASSQVTETGELFF.

The rearrangement joins TRBV6-5 to TRBJ1-2; D gene uncertain. This CDR3 comprises 14 residues. Trimming stripped 4 bases from V and 1 base from J, with 10 bases between. In germline, CDR1 is MNHEY, CDR2 SVGAGI. CDR3 nucleotide sequence: TGTGCCAGCAGTTCCTTAGGACTTAACTATGGCTACACCTTC. Amino acids: CASSSLGLNYGYTF.

The chain combines TRBV30 with TRBJ2-1, with D maybe TRBD1 (6 bases). The CDR3 has 15 amino acids. Germline V gene sequence: CDR1 GTSNPN, CDR2 SVGIG (reference sequence). The V and J ends lost 2 bases and 15 bases respectively, with 26 bases between them. CDR3 loop: CAWSITPAWGPRVFF. CDR3 sequence (DNA): TGTGCCTGGAGTATTACTCCCGCTTGGGGGCCCCGGGTGTTCTTC.

CDR3: CSGTGQETQYF. Written as DNA, the CDR3 is TGCAGTGGGACAGGTCAAGAGACCCAGTACTTC. This chain links TRBV20-1 with TRBJ2-5, with 7 bases matching TRBD1. Germline CDR1 DFQATT, CDR2 SNEGSKA (reference sequence). J lost 2 bases, V lost 7 bases, and 1 base had no gene match. The CDR3 loop spans 11 amino acids.

This clone has only one observation. The gene calls are TRBV10-3 and TRBJ1-1; the match to TRBD1 covers 7 bases. V lost 4 bases, J lost 5 bases, and 4 bases stayed unmatched. The CDR3 runs to 13 residues. CDR1 ENHRY and CDR2 SYGVKD come from the germline V gene. For the CDR3, the DNA is TGTGCCATCAGTGGACAGGGTTATACTGAAGCTTTCTTT. Its translation is CAISGQGYTEAFF.

The gene calls are TRBV6-5 and TRBJ1-1, with 10 bases identical to TRBD1. Unmatched junction bases numbered 3, after V lost 0 bases and J lost 5 bases. CDR1 and CDR2 from the germline V gene are MNHEY and SVGAGI. The CDR3 runs 15 residues. Here the CDR3 reads CASSYSRTGGTEAFF. CDR3 coding DNA: TGTGCCAGCAGTTACTCGCGGACAGGGGGGACTGAAGCTTTCTTT.

This sequence joins TRBV2 and TRBJ1-2; D is unresolved. This CDR3 is built from 16 residues. Germline lookup yields CDR1 SNHLY and CDR2 FYNNEI. V dropped 6 bases and J dropped 2 bases, with 19 bases sitting between them. CDR3 loop: CASRAGLNLINYGYTF. The CDR3 nucleotides are TGTGCCAGCAGGGCAGGACTCAACCTCATAAACTATGGCTACACCTTC.

This clone was recorded once. The chain carries TRBV6-4 and TRBJ2-3, with 13 bases that match TRBD2. Germline CDR1 MRHNA, CDR2 SNTAGT. V lost 6 bases to trimming and J lost 6 bases; unmatched junction nucleotides: 6. The CDR3 is 15 residues long. CDR3 sequence reads: CASSTSGGASDTQYF. The CDR3 region has the DNA TGTGCCAGCAGCACTAGCGGGGGGGCATCCGATACGCAGTATTTT.